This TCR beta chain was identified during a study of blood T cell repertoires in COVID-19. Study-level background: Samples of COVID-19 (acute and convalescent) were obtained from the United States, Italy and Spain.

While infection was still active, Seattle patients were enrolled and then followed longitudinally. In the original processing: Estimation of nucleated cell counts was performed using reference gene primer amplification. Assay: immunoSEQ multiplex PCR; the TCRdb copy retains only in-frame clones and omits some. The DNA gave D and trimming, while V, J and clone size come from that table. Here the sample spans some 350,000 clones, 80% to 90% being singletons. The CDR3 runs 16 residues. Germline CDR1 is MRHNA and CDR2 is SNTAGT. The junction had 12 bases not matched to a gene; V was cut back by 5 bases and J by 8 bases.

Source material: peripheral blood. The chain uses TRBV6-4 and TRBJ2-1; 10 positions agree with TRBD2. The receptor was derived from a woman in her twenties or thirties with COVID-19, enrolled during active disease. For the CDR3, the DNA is TGTGCCAGCAGTTCCGAGCCGGCTAGCGGGGGCGATGAGCAGTTCTTC. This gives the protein CASSSEPASGGDEQFF.